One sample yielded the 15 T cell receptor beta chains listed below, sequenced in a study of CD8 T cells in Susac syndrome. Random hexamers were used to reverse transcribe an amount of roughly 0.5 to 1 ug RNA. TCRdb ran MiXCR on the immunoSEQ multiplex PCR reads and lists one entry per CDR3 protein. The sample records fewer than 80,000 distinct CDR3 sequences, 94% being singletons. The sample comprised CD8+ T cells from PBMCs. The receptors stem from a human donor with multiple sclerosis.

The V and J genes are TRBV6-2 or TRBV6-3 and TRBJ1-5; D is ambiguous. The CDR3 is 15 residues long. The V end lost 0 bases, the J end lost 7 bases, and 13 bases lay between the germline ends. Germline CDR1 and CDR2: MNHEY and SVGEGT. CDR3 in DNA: TGTGCCAGCAGTTACTCATCACTGGGGTCACAGCCCCAGCATTTT. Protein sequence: CASSYSSLGSQPQHF.

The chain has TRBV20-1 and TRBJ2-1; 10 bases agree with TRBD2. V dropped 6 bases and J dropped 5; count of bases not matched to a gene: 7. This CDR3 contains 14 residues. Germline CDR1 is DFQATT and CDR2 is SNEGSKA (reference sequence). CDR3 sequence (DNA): TGCAGTGCCAGGAGTAGCGGGGGGAACAATGAGCAGTTCTTC. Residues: CSARSSGGNNEQFF.

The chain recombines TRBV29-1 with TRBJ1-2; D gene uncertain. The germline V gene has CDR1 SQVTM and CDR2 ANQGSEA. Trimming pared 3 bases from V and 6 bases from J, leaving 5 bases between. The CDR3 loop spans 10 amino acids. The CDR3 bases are TGCAGCGTTGACAAGGATGGCTACACCTTC. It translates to CSVDKDGYTF. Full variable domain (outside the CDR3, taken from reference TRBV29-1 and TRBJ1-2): SAVISQKPSRDICQRGTSLTIQCQVDSQVTMMFWYRQQPGQSLTLIATANQGSEATYESGFVIDKFPISRPNLTFSTLTVSNMSPEDSSIYLCSVDKDGYTFGSGTRLTVV.

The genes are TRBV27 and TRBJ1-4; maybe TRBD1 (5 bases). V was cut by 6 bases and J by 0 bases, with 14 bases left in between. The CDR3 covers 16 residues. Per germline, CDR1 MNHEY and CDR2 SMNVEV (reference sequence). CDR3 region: CASRVGDYATNEKLFF. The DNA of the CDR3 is TGTGCCAGCAGGGTAGGGGACTATGCAACTAATGAAAAACTGTTTTTT.

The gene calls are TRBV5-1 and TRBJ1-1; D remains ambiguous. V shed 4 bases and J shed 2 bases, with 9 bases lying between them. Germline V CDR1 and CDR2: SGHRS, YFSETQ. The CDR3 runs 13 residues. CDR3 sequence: CASSGVDNTEAFF. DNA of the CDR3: TGCGCCAGCAGCGGGGTGGATAACACTGAAGCTTTCTTT.

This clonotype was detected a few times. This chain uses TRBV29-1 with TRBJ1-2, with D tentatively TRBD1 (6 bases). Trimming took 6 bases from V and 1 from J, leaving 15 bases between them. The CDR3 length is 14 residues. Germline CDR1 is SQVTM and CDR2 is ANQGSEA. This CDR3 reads CSVPTGNLNYGYTF. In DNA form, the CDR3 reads TGCAGCGTACCAACAGGGAACCTTAACTATGGCTACACCTTC.

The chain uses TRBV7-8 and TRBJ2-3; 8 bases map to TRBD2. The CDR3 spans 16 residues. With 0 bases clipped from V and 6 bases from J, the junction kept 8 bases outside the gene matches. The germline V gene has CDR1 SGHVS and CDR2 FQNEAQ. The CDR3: CASSLAAGGRDDTQYF. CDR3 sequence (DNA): TGTGCCAGCAGCTTAGCGGCGGGAGGAAGGGACGATACGCAGTATTTT.

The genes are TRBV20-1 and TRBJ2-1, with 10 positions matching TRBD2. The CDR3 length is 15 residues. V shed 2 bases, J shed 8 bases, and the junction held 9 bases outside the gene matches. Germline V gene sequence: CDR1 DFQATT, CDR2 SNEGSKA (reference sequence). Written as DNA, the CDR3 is TGCAGTGCTAGAACGACTAGCGGGCCGGTCGATGAGCAGTTCTTC. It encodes CSARTTSGPVDEQFF.

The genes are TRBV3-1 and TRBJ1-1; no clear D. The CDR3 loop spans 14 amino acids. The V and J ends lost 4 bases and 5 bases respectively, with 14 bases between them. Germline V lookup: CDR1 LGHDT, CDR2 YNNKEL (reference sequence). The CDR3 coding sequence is TGTGCCAGCAGCCCCCCCGATAGAGTAACTGAAGCTTTCTTT. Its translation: CASSPPDRVTEAFF.

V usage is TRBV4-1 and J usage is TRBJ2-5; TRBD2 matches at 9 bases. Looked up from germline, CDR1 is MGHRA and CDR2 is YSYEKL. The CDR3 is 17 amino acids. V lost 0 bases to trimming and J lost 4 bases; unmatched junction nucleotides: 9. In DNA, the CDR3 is TGCGCCAGCAGCCAAGATCAGGCGGGAGGGCCCCGAGAGACCCAGTACTTC. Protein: CASSQDQAGGPRETQYF.

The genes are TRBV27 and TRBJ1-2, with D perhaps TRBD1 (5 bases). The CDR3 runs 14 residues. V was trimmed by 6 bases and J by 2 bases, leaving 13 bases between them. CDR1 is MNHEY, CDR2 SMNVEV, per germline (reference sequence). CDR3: CASSRTGGNYGYTF. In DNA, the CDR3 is TGTGCCAGCAGCAGAACCGGGGGGAACTATGGCTACACCTTC.

The CDR3 spells CASSLSRDHYNEQFF. The DNA of the CDR3 is TGTGCCAGCAGCCTATCCCGGGACCATTACAATGAGCAGTTCTTC. The genes are TRBV3-1 and TRBJ2-1; either TRBD1 or TRBD2 may supply D (5 bases each). This CDR3 comprises 15 residues. Trimming stripped 4 bases from V and 4 bases from J, with 14 bases between. Germline-derived CDR1 and CDR2 are LGHDT and YNNKEL (reference sequence).

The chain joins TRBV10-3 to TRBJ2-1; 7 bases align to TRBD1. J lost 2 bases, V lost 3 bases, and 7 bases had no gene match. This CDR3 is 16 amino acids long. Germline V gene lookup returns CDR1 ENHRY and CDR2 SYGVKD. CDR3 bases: TGTGCCATCAGTGAAGGGGGCGAAGGGACCTACAATGAGCAGTTCTTC. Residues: CAISEGGEGTYNEQFF.

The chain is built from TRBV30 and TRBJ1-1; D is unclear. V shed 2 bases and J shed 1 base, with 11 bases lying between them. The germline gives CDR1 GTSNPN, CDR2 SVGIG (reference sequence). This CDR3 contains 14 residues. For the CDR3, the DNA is TGTGCCTGGAGTATGGGTACAGCGAACACTGAAGCTTTCTTT. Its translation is CAWSMGTANTEAFF.

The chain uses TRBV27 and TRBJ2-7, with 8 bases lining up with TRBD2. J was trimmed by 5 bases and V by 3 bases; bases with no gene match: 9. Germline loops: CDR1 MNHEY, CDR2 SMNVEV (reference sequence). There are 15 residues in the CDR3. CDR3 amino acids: CASSFSQAGVHEQYF. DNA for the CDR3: TGTGCCAGCAGTTTTTCCCAAGCGGGAGTCCACGAGCAGTACTTC.